This T cell receptor beta chain was recovered during a study of blood T cells in healthy people across ages. Primed by a sample-barcoded 5' primer and a J-beta primer mix, a second PCR proceeded for roughly 7 to 11 cycles. With 12 random nucleotides, a template-switch adaptor tagged each individual cDNA molecule. TCRdb recomputed calls from the 5' RACE reads with MiXCR, one row per CDR3 protein. The data contain hundreds of thousands of distinct CDR3 sequences, more than 20% of them singletons. The sample holds a few counts of this clonotype. V lost 1 base and J lost 2, with 17 bases in between. The CDR3 has 17 amino acids. CDR1 is DFQATT and CDR2 is SNEGSKA in the germline V gene (reference sequence).

Source material: blood. The gene calls are TRBV20-1 and TRBJ2-2; D is possibly TRBD1 (6 bases). The receptor was isolated from a man aged 70 or older in good health. The CDR3 loop reads CSARGVPRTANTGELFF. CDR3 coding DNA: TGCAGTGCTAGAGGCGTTCCTCGGACAGCCAACACCGGGGAGCTGTTTTTT.